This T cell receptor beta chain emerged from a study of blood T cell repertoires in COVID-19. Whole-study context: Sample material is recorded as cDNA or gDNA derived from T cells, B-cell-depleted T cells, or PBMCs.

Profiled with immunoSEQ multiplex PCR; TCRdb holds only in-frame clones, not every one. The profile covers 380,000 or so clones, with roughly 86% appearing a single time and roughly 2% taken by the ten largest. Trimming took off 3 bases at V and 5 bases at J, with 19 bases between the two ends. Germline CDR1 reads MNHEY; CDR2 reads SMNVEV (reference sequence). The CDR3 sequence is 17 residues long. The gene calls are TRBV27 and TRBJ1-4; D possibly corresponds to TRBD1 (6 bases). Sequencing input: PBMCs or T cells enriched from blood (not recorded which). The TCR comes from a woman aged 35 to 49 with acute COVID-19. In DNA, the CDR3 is TGTGCCAGCAGTTTCCTCTTCCGGGACAAGTTAAATGAAAAACTGTTTTTT. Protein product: CASSFLFRDKLNEKLFF.